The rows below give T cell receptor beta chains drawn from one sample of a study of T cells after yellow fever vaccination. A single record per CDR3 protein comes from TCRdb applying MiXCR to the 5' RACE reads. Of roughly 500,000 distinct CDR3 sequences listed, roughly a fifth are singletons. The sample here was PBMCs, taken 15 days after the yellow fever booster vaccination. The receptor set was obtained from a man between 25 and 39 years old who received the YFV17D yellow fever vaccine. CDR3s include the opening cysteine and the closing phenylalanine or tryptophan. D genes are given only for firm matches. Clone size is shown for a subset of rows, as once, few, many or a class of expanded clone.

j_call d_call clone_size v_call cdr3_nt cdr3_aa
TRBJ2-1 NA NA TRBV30 TGTGCCTCGGCCGGGACTTTCTCCTACAATGAGCAGTTCTTC CASAGTFSYNEQFF
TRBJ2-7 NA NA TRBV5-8 TGTGCCAGCAGCTTCGGCCCCCTCCAGGTGAAATCCTACGAGCAGTACTTC CASSFGPLQVKSYEQYF
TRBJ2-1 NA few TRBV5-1 TGCGCCAGCAGCGTAGAGGTGGGGGAGGACAATGAGCAGTTCTTC CASSVEVGEDNEQFF
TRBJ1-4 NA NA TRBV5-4 TGTGCCAGCAGCTCCCGGTCTCTTATGGGTGAAAAACTGTTTTTT CASSSRSLMGEKLFF
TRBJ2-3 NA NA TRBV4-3 TGCGCCAGCAGCCATGAATGGGGGGATACGCAGTATTTT CASSHEWGDTQYF
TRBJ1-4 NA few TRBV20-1 TGCAGTGCTAGGAAAGCAGGAGCAATTTCAACTAATGAAAAACTGTTTTTT CSARKAGAISTNEKLFF
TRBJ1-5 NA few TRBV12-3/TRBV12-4 TGTGCCAGTAAACAGGGTGTCAGCAATCAGCCCCAGCATTTT CASKQGVSNQPQHF
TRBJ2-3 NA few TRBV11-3 TGTGCCAGCAGCTTAGACCCCGATGGGGCCACGCAGTATTTT CASSLDPDGATQYF
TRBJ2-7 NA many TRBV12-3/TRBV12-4 TGTGCCAGCAGAAATTCCTACGAGCAGTACTTC CASRNSYEQYF
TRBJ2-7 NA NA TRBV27 TGTGCCAGCAGTTTCCTAGGGGCACGTACCTACGAGCAGTACTTC CASSFLGARTYEQYF
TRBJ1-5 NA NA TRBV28 TGTGCCAGCAGTGGGAATCAGCCCCAGCATTTT CASSGNQPQHF
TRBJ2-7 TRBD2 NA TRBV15 TGTGCCACCAGCCCTGGAGGCCTAGCGGTATCCTACGAGCAGTACTTC CATSPGGLAVSYEQYF
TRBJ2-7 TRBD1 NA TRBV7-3 TGTGCCAGCAGCTCCGGGACAGGGGCCGAGCAGTACTTC CASSSGTGAEQYF
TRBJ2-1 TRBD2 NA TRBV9 TGTGCCAGCAGCGATCACCCAGAGCGGGGCTCCTACAATGAGCAGTTCTTC CASSDHPERGSYNEQFF
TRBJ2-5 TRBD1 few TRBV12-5 TGTGCTAGTGGGCCCGGGACAGGGCTAAAAGAGACCCAGTACTTC CASGPGTGLKETQYF
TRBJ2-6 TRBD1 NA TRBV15 TGTGCCACCAGCAGAGATTGGGGGGGCGGGACAGGGTACTCTGGGGCCAACGTCCTGACTTTC CATSRDWGGGTGYSGANVLTF
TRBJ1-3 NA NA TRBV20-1 TGCAGTGCTAGAGAGGGCTCTTTTACGAACACCATATATTTT CSAREGSFTNTIYF
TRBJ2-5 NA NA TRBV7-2 TGTGCCAGCAGCTTAGCGCGTGGGGCCGGGGGAGAGACCCAGTACTTC CASSLARGAGGETQYF
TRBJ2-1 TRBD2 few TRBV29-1 TGCAGCGTAGGGACTAGCGGAGGTACGGATGAGCAGTTCTTC CSVGTSGGTDEQFF
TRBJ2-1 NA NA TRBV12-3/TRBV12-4 TGTGCCAGCAAAGCCGCGAACAATGAGCAGTTCTTC CASKAANNEQFF
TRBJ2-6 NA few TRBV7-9 TGTGCCAGCAGCTTAATTGCTAGCACTGGGGCCAACGTCCTGACTTTC CASSLIASTGANVLTF
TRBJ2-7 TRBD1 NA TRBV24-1 TGTGCCACCAGTGATCCGGGACAGGGAGGCTCCTACGAGCAGTACTTC CATSDPGQGGSYEQYF
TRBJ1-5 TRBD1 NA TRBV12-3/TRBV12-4 TGTGCCAGCAGTTCGACAGGGTCAGCACAGCCCCAGCATTTT CASSSTGSAQPQHF
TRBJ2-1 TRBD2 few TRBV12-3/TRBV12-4 TGTGCCAGCAGTTTACGAGCGGGAGGACGGAGTGGTGAGCAGTTCTTC CASSLRAGGRSGEQFF
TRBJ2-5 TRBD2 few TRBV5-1 TGCGCCAGCAGCATCCTAACTAGCGGGAGCACAGAGACCCAGTACTTC CASSILTSGSTETQYF
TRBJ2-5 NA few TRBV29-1 TGCAGCGTTGAAGATCGGGCGTTTTCCGAGACCCAGTACTTC CSVEDRAFSETQYF
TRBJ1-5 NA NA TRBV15 TGTGCCACCAGCAGAGCTAGAGAGCCCCAGCATTTT CATSRAREPQHF
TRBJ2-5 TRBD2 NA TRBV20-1 TGCTGTGCTAGAGATTTCCTAGCGGGATGGCAAGAGACCCAGTACTTC CCARDFLAGWQETQYF
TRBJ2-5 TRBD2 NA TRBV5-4 TGTGCCAGCAGCTTGCCAGCGGGAGGGGGACAGACCCAGTACTTC CASSLPAGGGQTQYF
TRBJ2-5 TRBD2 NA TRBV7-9 TGTGCCAGCAGCTTCCTAGCGGGGCGGGAACAAGAGACCCAGTACTTC CASSFLAGREQETQYF
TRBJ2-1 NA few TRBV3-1 TGTGCCAGCAGCCGCTCGGGTAGACTAAACTACAATGAGCAGTTCTTC CASSRSGRLNYNEQFF
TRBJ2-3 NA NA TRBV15 TGTGCCACCAGCAGAGATGGGGGAACAGATACGCAGTATTTT CATSRDGGTDTQYF
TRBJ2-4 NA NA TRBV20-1 TGCAGTGCTAGGGAGACAGGAACAAACATTCAGTACTTC CSARETGTNIQYF
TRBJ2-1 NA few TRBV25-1 TGTGCCAGCAGTGAACCCCGGCGAGCGAGTACCATCTTC CASSEPRRASTIF
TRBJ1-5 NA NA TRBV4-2 TGTGCCAGCAGCCAAGATCTACCGGGGGGTCAGCCCCAGCATTTT CASSQDLPGGQPQHF
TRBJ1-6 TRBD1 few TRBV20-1 TGCAGTGCTAGGGCAGGGGGTGGCTCACCCCTCCACTTT CSARAGGGSPLHF
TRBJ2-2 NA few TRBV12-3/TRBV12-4 TGTGCCAGCAGTTTTGCGGGGCCTTTACCCAACACCGGGGAGCTGTTTTTT CASSFAGPLPNTGELFF
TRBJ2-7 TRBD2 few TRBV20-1 TGCAGTGCCGCTCGGGGGAGGGGCAACGAGCAGTACTTC CSAARGRGNEQYF
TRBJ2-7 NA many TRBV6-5 TGTGCCAGCAGTTACGATACTAGCTTCTCGTACGAGCAGTACTTC CASSYDTSFSYEQYF
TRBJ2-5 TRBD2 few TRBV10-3 TGTGCCACCACCGGGGGACTACAAGAGACCCAGTACTTC CATTGGLQETQYF
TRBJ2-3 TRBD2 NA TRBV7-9 TGTGCCAGCAGCTTAGTCCCTAGCGGCATCACAGATACGCAGTATTTT CASSLVPSGITDTQYF
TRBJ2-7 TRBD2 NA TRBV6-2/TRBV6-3 TGTGCCAGCACCGACGGACTAGGTTCCCGCGAGCAGTACTTC CASTDGLGSREQYF
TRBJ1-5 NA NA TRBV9 TGTGCCAGCAGCCGTACGGGGCAGCCCCAGCATTTT CASSRTGQPQHF
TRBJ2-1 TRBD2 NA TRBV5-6 TGTGCCAGCACCTCCGATTGGACTAGCTCCTACAATGAGCAGTTCTTC CASTSDWTSSYNEQFF
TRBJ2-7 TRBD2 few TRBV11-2 TGTGCCAGCAGCCTTGGACTAGCGAACACCTACGAGCAGTACTTC CASSLGLANTYEQYF
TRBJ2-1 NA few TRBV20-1 TGCAGTGCCACCGTGATTAGAAGCGGAAGCTCCTACAATGAGCAGTTCTTC CSATVIRSGSSYNEQFF
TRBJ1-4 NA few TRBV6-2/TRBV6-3 TGTGCCAGCGGATCAGGGCTTGAAAAACTGTTTTTT CASGSGLEKLFF
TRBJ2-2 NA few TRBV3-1 TGTGCCAGCGGAATGGGGTCCGGGGAGCTGTTTTTT CASGMGSGELFF
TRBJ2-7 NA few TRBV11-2 TGTGCCAGCAGCTTAGGATCGAACAGCAAAAACTACGAGCAGTACTTC CASSLGSNSKNYEQYF
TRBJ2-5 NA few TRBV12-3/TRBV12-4 TGTGCCAGCAGAAAAGTGGAGACCCAGTACTTC CASRKVETQYF
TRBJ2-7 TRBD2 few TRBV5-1 TGCGCCAGCAGCATCCTAGCGGGAGGGGAGTACGAGCAGTACTTC CASSILAGGEYEQYF
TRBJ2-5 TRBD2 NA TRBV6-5 TGTGCCAGCACTAGCGGGAGTGAGACCCAGTACTTC CASTSGSETQYF
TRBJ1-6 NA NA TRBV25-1 TGTGCCAGCACTGAGGGCGTGAGGGCAGCATATAATTCACCCCTCCACTTT CASTEGVRAAYNSPLHF
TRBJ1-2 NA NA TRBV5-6 TGTGCCAGCAGCGGCAACTATGGCTACACCTTC CASSGNYGYTF
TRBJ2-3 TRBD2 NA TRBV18 TGTGCCAGCTCACCAGGGACTATCAGCACAGATACGCAGTATTTT CASSPGTISTDTQYF
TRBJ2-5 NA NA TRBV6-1 TGTGCCAGCAGTACGACTAGGGTGGGAGAGACCCAGTACTTC CASSTTRVGETQYF
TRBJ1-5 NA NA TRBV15 TGTGCCACCAGCAGAGAGTTTGGCGGGGTCAATCAGCCCCAGCATTTT CATSREFGGVNQPQHF
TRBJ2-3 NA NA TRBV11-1 TGTGCCAGCAGCCCCGTCTCGGGTTATGGGAGAGACACACTTACGCAGTATTTT CASSPVSGYGRDTLTQYF
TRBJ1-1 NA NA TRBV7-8 TGTGCCAGCAGCTTAGCGTCCACTGAAGCTTTCTTT CASSLASTEAFF